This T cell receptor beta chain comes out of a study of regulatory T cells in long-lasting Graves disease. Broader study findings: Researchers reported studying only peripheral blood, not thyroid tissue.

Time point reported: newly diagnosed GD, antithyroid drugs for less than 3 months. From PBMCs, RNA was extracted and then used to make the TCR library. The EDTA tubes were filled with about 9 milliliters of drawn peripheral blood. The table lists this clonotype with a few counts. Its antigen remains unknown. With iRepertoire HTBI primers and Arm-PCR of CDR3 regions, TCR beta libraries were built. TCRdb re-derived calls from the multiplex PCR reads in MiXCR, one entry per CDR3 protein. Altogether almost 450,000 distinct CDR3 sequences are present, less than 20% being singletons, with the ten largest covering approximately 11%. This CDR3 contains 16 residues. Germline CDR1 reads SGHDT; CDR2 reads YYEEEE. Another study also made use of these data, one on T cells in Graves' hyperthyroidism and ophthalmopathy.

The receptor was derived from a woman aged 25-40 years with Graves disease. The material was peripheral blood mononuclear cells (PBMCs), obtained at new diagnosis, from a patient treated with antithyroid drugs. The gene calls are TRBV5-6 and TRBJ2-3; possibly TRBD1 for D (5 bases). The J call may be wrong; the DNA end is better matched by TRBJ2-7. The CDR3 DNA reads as TGTGCCAGCAGCAACTCGCGGCGACAGTGGGGCTACGAGCAGTACTTC. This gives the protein CASSNSRRQWGYEQYF.